One sample yielded the 20 T cell receptor beta chains listed below, sequenced in a study of cytomegalovirus exposure and HLA in healthy donors. This PCR relied on a set of 60 Vbeta primers and 13 Jbeta primers. The method was immunoSEQ multiplex PCR; TCRdb's version includes in-frame clones alone and lacks a portion of them. The sample consists of about 110,000 clones, roughly three quarters of them appearing once. Sequencing was performed on PBMCs. The receptors derive from a man aged 18 to 30 in good health and CMV-seronegative.

This clone has only a few counts. The V and J genes are TRBV6-5 and TRBJ2-7; D might be TRBD1 (5 bases). Germline V CDR1 and CDR2: MNHEY, SVGAGI. This CDR3 is 13 amino acids long. The V end lost 5 bases, the J end lost 3 bases, and 11 bases lay between the germline ends. The CDR3 nucleotides read TGTGCCAGCAGTCACGACAGAAGCTACGAGCAGTACTTC. It translates to CASSHDRSYEQYF.

The chain links TRBV5-5 to TRBJ2-3, with 7 bases matching TRBD1. V was clipped by 3 bases and J by 2 bases; unmatched bases: 3. The CDR3 runs to 14 residues. CDR1 and CDR2 from the germline V gene are SGHKS and YYEKEE (reference sequence). DNA for the CDR3: TGTGCCAGCAGCTCGGGGACAGACACAGATACGCAGTATTTT. It specifies CASSSGTDTDTQYF.

J is TRBJ2-2 and V is TRBV6-1; 8 positions agree with TRBD1. Germline V gene sequence: CDR1 MNHNS, CDR2 SASEGT. Germline trimming cut 6 bases from V and 6 bases from J; bases unmatched to any gene: 9. The CDR3 covers 15 residues. CDR3 sequence: CASRGWTGIAGELFF. CDR3 DNA: TGTGCCAGCAGGGGCTGGACAGGGATTGCCGGGGAGCTGTTTTTT.

This clone was observed once. V gene TRBV27 combines with J gene TRBJ2-5, with 7 nucleotides matching TRBD2. TRBJ2-7 explains the end of the DNA better; the J call may be wrong. CDR1 is MNHEY, CDR2 SMNVEV, per germline (reference sequence). The CDR3 consists of 16 residues. CDR3 nucleotides: TGTGCCAGCAGTCCTCTCCGGCGGGGGAGCTCCTACGAGCAGTACTTC. It specifies CASSPLRRGSSYEQYF.

The chain uses TRBV5-1 and TRBJ2-7; D is perhaps TRBD1 (6 bases). Looked up from germline, CDR1 is SGHRS and CDR2 is YFSETQ. With 4 bases removed from V and 2 bases from J, the gap between germline ends came to 13 bases. CDR3 length: 14 residues. The CDR3 reads CASSPGTGTYEQYF. CDR3 sequence (DNA): TGCGCCAGCAGCCCGGGCACAGGGACCTACGAGCAGTACTTC.

This clone was seen a handful of times. V gene TRBV6-5 combines with J gene TRBJ2-2; tentatively, D is TRBD2 (6 bases). This CDR3 has 16 amino acids. Trimming stripped 0 bases from V and 0 bases from J, with 8 bases between. Per germline, CDR1 MNHEY and CDR2 SVGAGI. Written as DNA, the CDR3 is TGTGCCAGCAGTTACTCGACGGGAGCGAACACCGGGGAGCTGTTTTTT. It yields the protein CASSYSTGANTGELFF.

This clone was detected only a few times. V usage is TRBV5-1 and J usage is TRBJ2-1, with D tentatively TRBD1 (5 bases). The ends were cut back, 3 bases at V and 3 bases at J, with 7 bases in the middle. Germline CDR1 is SGHRS and CDR2 is YFSETQ. CDR3 length: 13 amino acids. CDR3 in DNA: TGCGCCAGCAGCTCTGACAGCTACAATGAGCAGTTCTTC. It yields the protein CASSSDSYNEQFF.

This rearrangement joins TRBV6-5 to TRBJ2-7, with 9 nucleotides matching TRBD2. The CDR3 contains 15 residues. The germline CDR1 and CDR2 sequences are MNHEY and SVGAGI. The V and J ends lost 0 bases and 0 bases, in that order; junction bases with no gene match: 0. The CDR3 DNA sequence: TGTGCCAGCAGTTACTCTAGCGGGAGCTCCTACGAGCAGTACTTC. Protein: CASSYSSGSSYEQYF.

This sequence joins TRBV6-5 and TRBJ1-2; TRBD1 agrees at 10 bases. Trimming at V came to 3 bases and at J to 7 bases, leaving 5 bases not matched to a gene. CDR3 length equals 14 residues. Germline lookup yields CDR1 MNHEY and CDR2 SVGAGI. CDR3 loop: CASSYEGQGFGYTF. The CDR3 DNA sequence: TGTGCCAGCAGTTATGAGGGACAGGGGTTTGGCTACACCTTC.

The chain has TRBV11-3 and TRBJ2-7; D ambiguous. The ends were cut back, 2 bases at V and 0 bases at J, with 5 bases in the middle. Germline V CDR1 and CDR2: SGHNT, YENEEA. This CDR3 has 13 residues. DNA of the CDR3: TGTGCCAGCAGCTTAACCTACTCCTACGAGCAGTACTTC. It specifies CASSLTYSYEQYF.

V is TRBV6-6 and J is TRBJ1-5, with D maybe TRBD1 (5 bases). V lost 0 bases and J lost 1, with 10 bases in between. Germline V gene lookup returns CDR1 MNHNY and CDR2 SVGAGI (reference sequence). CDR3 length: 16 residues. The CDR3 bases are TGTGCCAGCAGTTACTCCCGGCCAGGGAGCAATCAGCCCCAGCATTTT. This translates into CASSYSRPGSNQPQHF.

This chain joins TRBV7-6 and TRBJ2-3, with 11 bases aligning to TRBD2. Looked up from germline, CDR1 is SGHVS and CDR2 is FNYEAQ. After removal of 5 bases from V and 1 base from J, the junction contained 8 bases not matched to a gene. The CDR3 loop spans 17 amino acids. CDR3 amino acids: CASSPLPTSGGTDTQYF. In nucleotides, the CDR3 is TGTGCCAGCAGCCCCCTACCGACTAGCGGGGGCACAGATACGCAGTATTTT.

V and J are TRBV2 and TRBJ2-1; D remains unclear. V lost 3 bases and J lost 7, with 10 bases in between. This CDR3 comprises 13 residues. Per germline, CDR1 SNHLY and CDR2 FYNNEI. The chain's CDR3 is CASSDGPKNEQFF. The CDR3 DNA follows: TGTGCCAGCAGTGATGGGCCAAAAAATGAGCAGTTCTTC.

The rearrangement joins TRBV6-4 to TRBJ2-2, with D maybe TRBD2 (6 bases). CDR1 and CDR2 from the germline V gene are MRHNA and SNTAGT. This CDR3 region has 14 residues. V lost 0 bases to trimming and J lost 7 bases, with 9 bases between them. The CDR3 coding sequence is TGTGCCAGCAGTGACTCGGGAGGAGTCGGGGAGCTGTTTTTT. Translation gives CASSDSGGVGELFF.

Concerning this clone itself: One junction end disagrees with the germline gene, perhaps due to a read error. The CDR3 sequence: CASIQGGGNTDTQYF. The CDR3 DNA is TGTGCCAGCATCCAAGGCGGGGGGAACACAGATACGCAGTATTTT. The chain combines TRBV16 with TRBJ2-3; 8 nucleotides align to TRBD2. This CDR3 comprises 15 residues. Germline V lookup: CDR1 KGHSY, CDR2 FQNENV.

This chain joins TRBV2 and TRBJ1-1, with D perhaps matching TRBD1 (6 bases). Per germline, CDR1 SNHLY and CDR2 FYNNEI. The V gene lost 4 bases and the J gene lost 1 base, with 10 bases spanning the gap. CDR3 length: 14 residues. DNA of the CDR3: TGTGCCAGCAGTGTTGGGGGGGCGAACACTGAAGCTTTCTTT. Its protein is CASSVGGANTEAFF. The full variable domain, rest sourced from reference TRBV2 and TRBJ1-1, is EPEVTQTPSHQVTQMGQEVILRCVPISNHLYFYWYRQILGQKVEFLVSFYNNEISEKSEIFDDQFSVERPDGSNFTLKIRSTKLEDSAMYFCASSVGGANTEAFFGQGTRLTVV.

The J gene is TRBJ1-3, the V gene TRBV7-8; no reliable D call. Trimming took 6 bases from V and 4 from J, leaving 16 bases between them. In germline, CDR1 is SGHVS, CDR2 FQNEAQ. The CDR3 loop spans 15 amino acids. The CDR3 DNA is TGTGCCAGCAGAATGGGAGCCCAAGGGGGAAACACCATATATTTT. It is translated as CASRMGAQGGNTIYF. The complete variable domain, with remaining parts taken from reference TRBV7-8 and TRBJ1-3, reads GAGVSQSPRYKVAKRGQDVALRCDPISGHVSLFWYQQALGQGPEFLTYFQNEAQLDKSGLPSDRFFAERPEGSVSTLKIQRTQQEDSAVYLCASRMGAQGGNTIYFGEGSWLTVV.

V gene TRBV7-9 combines with J gene TRBJ2-7, with 10 bases identical to TRBD2. After removal of 5 bases from V and 6 bases from J, the junction contained 7 bases not matched to a gene. CDR1 is SEHNR, CDR2 FQNEAQ, per germline (reference sequence). This CDR3 is 14 amino acids long. This CDR3 is CASSLGLAFFEQYF. In DNA, the CDR3 is TGTGCCAGCAGCCTGGGACTAGCGTTTTTCGAGCAGTACTTC.

This chain uses TRBV19 with TRBJ2-7; 7 bases fit TRBD2. This CDR3 is 13 amino acids long. The V gene's germline CDR1 is LNHDA and CDR2 SQIVND (reference sequence). Trimming at V came to 9 bases and at J to 2 bases, leaving 7 bases not matched to a gene. The CDR3 sequence: CASSSRGAYEQYF. The CDR3 region has the DNA TGTGCCAGCTCGAGTCGGGGGGCCTACGAGCAGTACTTC.

The chain is built from TRBV5-1 and TRBJ2-1, with TRBD2 matching 13 bases. Per germline, CDR1 SGHRS and CDR2 YFSETQ. With V trimmed by 1 base and J by 4 bases, 5 bases remained unmatched. The CDR3 spans 17 residues. The CDR3 loop reads CASSLMTSGGMYNEQFF. The CDR3, as DNA: TGCGCCAGCAGCTTGATGACTAGCGGGGGGATGTACAATGAGCAGTTCTTC.